The rows below give T cell receptor beta chains drawn from one sample of a study of identical twins. TCRdb re-called the 5' RACE reads with MiXCR, one entry per CDR3 protein. This sample carries 450,000 or so distinct CDR3 sequences, 12% to 15% of them seen once, and the ten largest clones take roughly 0.56%. This same sample was also taken into another study, of yellow fever vaccine responses in identical twins.

Sample: CD4+ T cells sorted from blood. These receptors all come from a woman in her late teens or twenties in good health. Each CDR3 is given with its conserved first and last residue. The D gene is left open where the match is weak. A clone size is listed for some rows: how often the clone was seen (once, few, many), or a class if it is expanded.

TRBJ2-7	TRBV5-1	.	.	CASRIGFSPNYEQYF	TGCGCCAGCAGAATCGGCTTTTCTCCCAATTACGAGCAGTACTTC
TRBJ2-1	TRBV12-3/TRBV12-4	TRBD1	.	CASSELGTVDNEQFF	TGTGCCAGCAGTGAGCTCGGGACAGTCGACAATGAGCAGTTCTTC
TRBJ2-1	TRBV5-1	TRBD2	.	CASSLGLAGGKYNEQFF	TGCGCCAGCAGCTTGGGACTAGCGGGGGGAAAATACAATGAGCAGTTCTTC
TRBJ2-2	TRBV5-5	.	.	CASSSRRRAAGTGELFF	TGTGCCAGCAGCTCAAGGAGGCGGGCAGCGGGCACCGGGGAGCTGTTTTTT
TRBJ2-5	TRBV20-1	.	.	CSARVWGASQETQYF	TGCAGTGCTAGAGTTTGGGGGGCCTCCCAAGAGACCCAGTACTTC
TRBJ2-5	TRBV11-2	.	few	CASSLSAGWKVQETQYF	TGTGCCAGCAGCTTAAGTGCGGGGTGGAAGGTTCAAGAGACCCAGTACTTC
TRBJ2-1	TRBV6-2/TRBV6-3	TRBD1	few	CASSYQKGQLYNEQFF	TGTGCCAGCAGTTACCAGAAGGGACAGTTATACAATGAGCAGTTCTTC
TRBJ2-3	TRBV14	.	.	CASSQTGITDTQYF	TGTGCCAGCAGCCAAACAGGGATCACAGATACGCAGTATTTT
TRBJ2-1	TRBV5-1	.	.	CASSLDPADSYNEQFF	TGCGCCAGCAGCTTGGATCCAGCGGACTCCTACAATGAGCAGTTCTTC
TRBJ2-1	TRBV7-2	.	.	CASSLVPLISYNEQFF	TGTGCCAGCAGCTTAGTACCCCTGATCTCCTACAATGAGCAGTTCTTC
TRBJ2-5	TRBV29-1	TRBD1	few	CSVAGGQEETQYF	TGCAGCGTTGCCGGGGGACAGGAAGAGACCCAGTACTTC
TRBJ2-3	TRBV5-1	TRBD2	.	CASRTSGGLSTDTQYF	TGCGCCAGTAGGACTAGCGGGGGGCTAAGCACAGATACGCAGTATTTT
TRBJ2-1	TRBV29-1	TRBD2	.	CSVGTRGDGGRLYNEQFF	TGCAGCGTTGGTACGCGGGGCGATGGCGGGAGGCTCTACAATGAGCAGTTCTTC
TRBJ2-1	TRBV12-3/TRBV12-4	.	few	CASTKPTGAEQFF	TGTGCCAGCACTAAACCCACCGGGGCTGAGCAGTTCTTC
TRBJ1-2	TRBV27	.	many	CASSEGTDYGYTF	TGTGCCAGCAGTGAAGGGACTGACTATGGCTACACCTTC
TRBJ2-5	TRBV18	.	.	CASSPRASETQYF	TGTGCCAGCTCACCACGAGCCTCAGAGACCCAGTACTTC
TRBJ2-2	TRBV5-1	TRBD1	few	CASSSGQGFGELFF	TGCGCCAGCAGCTCCGGACAGGGCTTCGGGGAGCTGTTTTTT
TRBJ2-7	TRBV20-1	TRBD1	few	CSASVDRGTYEQYF	TGCAGTGCTAGTGTGGACAGGGGTACCTACGAGCAGTACTTC
TRBJ2-1	TRBV6-5	.	.	CASSYSSLNYNEQFF	TGTGCCAGCAGTTACTCGTCGTTAAACTACAATGAGCAGTTCTTC
TRBJ1-3	TRBV7-2	.	few	CASSLVPNSGNTIYF	TGTGCCAGCAGCTTAGTTCCCAACTCTGGAAACACCATATATTTT
TRBJ2-1	TRBV9	.	few	CASSVGGGVLGNEQFF	TGTGCCAGCAGCGTAGGAGGCGGGGTCCTTGGGAATGAGCAGTTCTTC
TRBJ1-5	TRBV3-1	.	few	CASSQGRVHQPQHF	TGTGCCAGCAGCCAAGGCAGGGTACATCAGCCCCAGCATTTT
TRBJ1-1	TRBV7-3	.	many	CASSLLRNTEAFF	TGTGCCAGCAGCTTACTGCGGAACACTGAAGCTTTCTTT
TRBJ2-5	TRBV7-3	.	few	CASSLSPQETQYF	TGCGCCAGCAGCTTGTCACCACAAGAGACCCAGTACTTC
TRBJ1-4	TRBV6-5	.	many	CASSFSGPPTNEKLFF	TGTGCCAGCAGTTTCTCAGGACCGCCAACTAATGAAAAACTGTTTTTT
TRBJ2-6	TRBV12-3/TRBV12-4	.	.	CASTVWGAGANVLTF	TGTGCCAGCACCGTGTGGGGGGCTGGGGCCAACGTCCTGACTTTC
TRBJ2-7	TRBV7-9	.	.	CASSALQGTYEQYF	TGTGCCAGCAGCGCCCTCCAGGGTACCTACGAGCAGTACTTC